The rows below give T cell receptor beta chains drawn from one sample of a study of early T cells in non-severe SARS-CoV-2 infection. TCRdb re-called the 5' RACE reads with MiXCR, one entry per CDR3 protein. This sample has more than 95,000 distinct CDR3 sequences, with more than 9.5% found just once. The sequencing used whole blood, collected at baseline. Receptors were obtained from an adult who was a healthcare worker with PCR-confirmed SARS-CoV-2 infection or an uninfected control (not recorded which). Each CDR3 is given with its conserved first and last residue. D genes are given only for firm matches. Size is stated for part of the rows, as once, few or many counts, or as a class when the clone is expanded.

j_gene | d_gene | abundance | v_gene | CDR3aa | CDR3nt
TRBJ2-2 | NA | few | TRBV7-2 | CASSLGGQGGTGELFF | TGTGCCAGCAGCTTAGGGGGCCAGGGCGGTACCGGGGAGCTGTTTTTT
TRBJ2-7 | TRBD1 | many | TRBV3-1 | CASSQDLPGTGFNEQYF | TGTGCCAGCAGCCAAGATCTGCCCGGGACAGGGTTCAACGAGCAGTACTTC
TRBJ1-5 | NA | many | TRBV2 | CASSEAPGGNGPQHF | TGTGCCAGCAGTGAAGCGCCCGGCGGTAATGGGCCCCAGCATTTT
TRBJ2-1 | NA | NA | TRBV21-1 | CASSKGGWDRAYNEQFF | TGTGCCAGCAGCAAAGGGGGCTGGGACAGGGCCTACAATGAGCAGTTCTTC
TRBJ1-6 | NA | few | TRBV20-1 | CSASNRDHKGGSPLHF | TGCAGTGCTAGCAACCGGGACCATAAAGGGGGTTCACCCCTCCACTTT
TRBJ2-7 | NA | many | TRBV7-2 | CASSLEMGASYEQYF | TGTGCCAGCAGCTTAGAAATGGGGGCCTCCTACGAGCAGTACTTC
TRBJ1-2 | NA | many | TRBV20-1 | CSARVGSYGYTF | TGCAGTGCTAGAGTTGGCAGCTATGGCTACACCTTC
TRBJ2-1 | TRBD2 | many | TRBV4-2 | CASSPIAGGPVNEQFF | TGTGCCAGCAGCCCCATAGCGGGAGGGCCAGTAAATGAGCAGTTCTTC
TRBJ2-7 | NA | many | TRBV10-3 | CAIRGSYEQYF | TGTGCCATCAGAGGAAGCTACGAGCAGTACTTC
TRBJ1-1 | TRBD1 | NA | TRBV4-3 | CASSQAIGGYDTEAFF | TGCGCCAGCAGCCAAGCGATAGGGGGCTATGACACTGAAGCTTTCTTT
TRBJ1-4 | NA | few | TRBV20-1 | CSALTGAGNEKLFF | TGCAGTGCGCTTACTGGAGCGGGTAACGAAAAACTGTTTTTT
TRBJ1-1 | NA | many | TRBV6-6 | CASSYGPNTEAFF | TGTGCCAGCAGTTACGGGCCGAACACTGAAGCTTTCTTT
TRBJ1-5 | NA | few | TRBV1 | CTSSHQTTNQPQHF | TGCACCAGCAGCCACCAAACCACGAATCAGCCCCAGCATTTT
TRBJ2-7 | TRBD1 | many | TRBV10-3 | CAISRDRVSEQYF | TGTGCCATCAGCCGGGACAGGGTAAGCGAGCAGTACTTC
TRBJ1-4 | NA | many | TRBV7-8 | CASSLVGAWHEKLFF | TGTGCCAGCAGCTTAGTGGGGGCGTGGCATGAAAAACTGTTTTTT
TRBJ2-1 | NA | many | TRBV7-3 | CASSFWGQSYNEQFF | TGTGCCAGCAGCTTCTGGGGGCAATCCTACAATGAGCAGTTCTTC
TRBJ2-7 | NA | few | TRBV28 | CASRVRGSSYEQYF | TGTGCCAGCAGAGTCAGGGGAAGCTCCTACGAGCAGTACTTC
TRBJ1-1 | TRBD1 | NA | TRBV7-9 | CASSSERTGMNTEAFF | TGTGCCAGCAGCTCCGAGAGGACAGGAATGAACACTGAAGCTTTCTTT
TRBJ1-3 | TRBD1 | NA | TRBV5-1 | CASSPDRPSSGNTIYF | TGCGCCAGCAGCCCGGACAGGCCCAGCTCTGGAAACACCATATATTTT
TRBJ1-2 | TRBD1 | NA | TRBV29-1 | CSVEDLPGQGAVGYTF | TGCAGCGTTGAAGATTTACCGGGACAGGGGGCGGTTGGCTACACCTTC
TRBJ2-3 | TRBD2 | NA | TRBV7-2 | CASSPSSGGVTDTQYF | TGTGCCAGCAGCCCCTCTAGCGGGGGGGTAACAGATACGCAGTATTTT
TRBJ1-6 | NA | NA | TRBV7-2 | CASSPQDSPLHF | TGTGCCAGCAGTCCACAGGACTCACCCCTCCACTTT
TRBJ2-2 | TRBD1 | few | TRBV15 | CATSREPGGPSGELFF | TGTGCCACCAGCAGAGAACCAGGGGGCCCTTCCGGGGAGCTGTTTTTT
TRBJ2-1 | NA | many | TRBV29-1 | CSGSLRSGLINEQFF | TGCAGCGGATCCCTCCGGAGCGGTCTTATCAATGAGCAGTTCTTC
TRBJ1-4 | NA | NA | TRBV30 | CAWSVARSATNEKLFF | TGTGCCTGGAGTGTGGCCAGGTCTGCGACTAATGAAAAACTGTTTTTT
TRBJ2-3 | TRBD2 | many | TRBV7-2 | CASSLPSGDTQYF | TGTGCCAGCAGCTTACCTAGCGGTGATACGCAGTATTTT
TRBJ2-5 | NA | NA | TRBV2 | CASQAEAAETQYF | TGTGCCAGCCAGGCGGAGGCCGCAGAGACCCAGTACTTC
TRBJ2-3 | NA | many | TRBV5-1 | CASSGFTDTQYF | TGCGCCAGCAGTGGGTTCACAGATACGCAGTATTTT
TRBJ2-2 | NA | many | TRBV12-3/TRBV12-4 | CASRDESGTVTGELFF | TGTGCCAGCAGGGACGAGTCAGGGACGGTCACCGGGGAGCTGTTTTTT
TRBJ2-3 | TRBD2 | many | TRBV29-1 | CSVEGTSGRNTDTQYF | TGCAGCGTTGAAGGGACTAGCGGGAGGAACACAGATACGCAGTATTTT
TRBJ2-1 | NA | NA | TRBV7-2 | CASSRGTEYNEQFF | TGTGCCAGCAGCCGTGGGACCGAGTACAATGAGCAGTTCTTC
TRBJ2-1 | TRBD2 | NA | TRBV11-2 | CASSLLAGGLGEQFF | TGTGCCAGCAGCTTACTAGCGGGGGGGCTAGGTGAGCAGTTCTTC
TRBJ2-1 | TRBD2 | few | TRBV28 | CASSFRGGQFF | TGTGCCAGCAGTTTCCGGGGGGGGCAGTTCTTC
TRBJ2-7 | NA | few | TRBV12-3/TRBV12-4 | CASSYQSGDEQYF | TGTGCCAGCAGTTATCAGTCCGGGGACGAGCAGTACTTC
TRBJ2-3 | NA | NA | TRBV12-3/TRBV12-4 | CASSLDRSATDTQYF | TGTGCCAGCAGTTTAGACAGAAGCGCCACAGATACGCAGTATTTT
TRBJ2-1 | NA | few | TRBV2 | CASSESWGTYNEQFF | TGTGCCAGCAGTGAAAGTTGGGGAACTTACAATGAGCAGTTCTTC
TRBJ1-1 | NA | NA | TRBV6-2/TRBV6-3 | CASSYSQNLVNTEAFF | TGTGCCAGCAGTTACTCCCAGAATTTGGTGAACACTGAAGCTTTCTTT
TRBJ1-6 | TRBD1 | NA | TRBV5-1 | CASSYGQGAESPLHF | TGCGCCAGCAGCTACGGACAGGGGGCTGAATCACCCCTCCACTTT
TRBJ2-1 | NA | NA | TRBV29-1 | CSVVPGYNEQFF | TGCAGCGTTGTGCCTGGGTACAATGAGCAGTTCTTC
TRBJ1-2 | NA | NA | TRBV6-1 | CASKMIQGYYGYTF | TGTGCCAGCAAGATGATACAGGGATACTATGGCTACACCTTC
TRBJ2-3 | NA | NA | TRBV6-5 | CASSYSRGNTQYF | TGTGCCAGCAGTTATTCCCGGGGGAATACGCAGTATTTT
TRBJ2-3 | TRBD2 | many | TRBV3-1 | CASSREGREIDTQYF | TGTGCCAGCAGCCGGGAGGGCCGGGAAATAGATACGCAGTATTTT
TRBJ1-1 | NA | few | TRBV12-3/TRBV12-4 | CASSLVPKGTEAFF | TGTGCCAGCAGTTTAGTCCCAAAAGGCACTGAAGCTTTCTTT
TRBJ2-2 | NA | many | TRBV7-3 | CASSPFSNTGELFF | TGTGCCAGCAGCCCTTTTTCCAACACCGGGGAGCTGTTTTTT
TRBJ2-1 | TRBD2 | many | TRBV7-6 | CASSPLAGASYNEQFF | TGTGCCAGCAGCCCATTAGCGGGAGCGTCCTACAATGAGCAGTTCTTC
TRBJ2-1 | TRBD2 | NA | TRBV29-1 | CSGSGDSYNEQFF | TGCAGCGGTAGCGGGGACTCCTACAATGAGCAGTTCTTC
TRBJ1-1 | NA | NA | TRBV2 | CASSERRMNTEAFF | TGTGCCAGCAGTGAAAGGCGGATGAACACTGAAGCTTTCTTT
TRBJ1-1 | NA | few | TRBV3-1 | CASSQIGDTEAFF | TGTGCCAGCAGCCAAATTGGCGACACTGAAGCTTTCTTT
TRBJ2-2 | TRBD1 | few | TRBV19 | CASSATGVDTGELFF | TGTGCCAGTAGTGCCACAGGGGTGGACACCGGGGAGCTGTTTTTT
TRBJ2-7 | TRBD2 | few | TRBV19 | CATREGPSYEQYF | TGTGCCACCCGGGAGGGGCCCTCCTACGAGCAGTACTTC
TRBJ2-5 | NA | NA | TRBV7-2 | CASSPLGNTQYF | TGTGCCAGCAGCCCTTTGGGGAATACCCAGTACTTC
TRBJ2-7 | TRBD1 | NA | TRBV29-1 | CSVERDRGYEQYF | TGCAGCGTTGAGAGGGACAGGGGCTACGAGCAGTACTTC
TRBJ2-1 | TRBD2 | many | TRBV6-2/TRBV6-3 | CASRASGSSYNEQFF | TGTGCCAGCAGGGCTAGCGGGAGCTCCTACAATGAGCAGTTCTTC
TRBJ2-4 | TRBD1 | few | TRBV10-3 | CAISEPRQGRSIQYF | TGTGCCATCAGTGAGCCGAGACAGGGCCGAAGCATTCAGTACTTC
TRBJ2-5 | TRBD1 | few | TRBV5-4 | CASSWGTEQETQYF | TGTGCCAGCAGCTGGGGGACAGAACAAGAGACCCAGTACTTC
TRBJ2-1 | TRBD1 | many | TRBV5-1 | CASSLETGAYNEQFF | TGCGCCAGCAGCTTGGAGACAGGGGCCTACAATGAGCAGTTCTTC
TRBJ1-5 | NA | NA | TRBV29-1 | CSAPTPSWGAMGNQPQHF | TGCAGCGCCCCAACCCCCTCCTGGGGAGCCATGGGCAATCAGCCCCAGCATTTT